A single sample is the source of the 32 T cell receptor beta chains below, sequenced in a study of blood T cell repertoires in COVID-19. Clones were read by immunoSEQ multiplex PCR, and TCRdb kept only the in-frame ones, dropping some. The data contain roughly 280,000 clones, around nine tenths of them singletons. The material sequenced was PBMCs or T cells enriched from blood (not recorded which). Every receptor here comes from a woman aged 55-69 years who had recovered from COVID-19.

This chain joins TRBV4-1 and TRBJ1-1, with 7 bases identical to TRBD1. CDR3 length: 15 residues. CDR1 and CDR2 from the germline V gene are MGHRA and YSYEKL. V shed 3 bases and J 1 base; nucleotides not matched to a gene: 5. The CDR3 reads CASSHPGGSNTEAFF. CDR3 DNA sequence: TGCGCCAGCAGCCACCCAGGGGGTTCGAACACTGAAGCTTTCTTT.

This clone was observed a handful of times. The chain combines TRBV18 with TRBJ1-3, with 9 bases lining up with TRBD1. The length of the CDR3 is 19 residues. Per germline, CDR1 KGHSH and CDR2 LQKENI. The V and J ends lost 3 bases and 0 bases, in that order; junction bases with no gene match: 12. The CDR3 region is CASSPRTGDTYNSGNTIYF. The CDR3 DNA reads as TGTGCCAGCTCACCTCGGACAGGGGACACGTATAACTCTGGAAACACCATATATTTT.

The chain couples TRBV19 to TRBJ1-1; the D gene is possibly TRBD1 (5 bases). The V gene's germline CDR1 is LNHDA and CDR2 SQIVND (reference sequence). CDR3 size: 13 residues. Trimming took 3 bases from V and 5 from J, leaving 10 bases between them. The CDR3 loop reads CASSIPGDTEAFF. In DNA, the CDR3 is TGTGCCAGTAGTATTCCGGGGGATACTGAAGCTTTCTTT.

This clone appeared once. This chain connects TRBV28 to TRBJ2-1, with TRBD2 identical over 9 bases. CDR1 is MDHEN, CDR2 SYDVKM, per germline. V was pared by 5 bases and J by 8 bases, with 10 bases of the junction left unmatched. This CDR3 has 15 amino acids. The CDR3 nucleotides read TGTGCCAGCAGTGAAAAGGTGGGCGGGAGGGATGAGCAGTTCTTC. Its protein is CASSEKVGGRDEQFF. Combining the CDR3 with reference TRBV28 and TRBJ2-1 gives the whole variable domain DVKVTQSSRYLVKRTGEKVFLECVQDMDHENMFWYRQDPGLGLRLIYFSYDVKMKEKGDIPEGYSVSREKKERFSLILESASTNQTSMYLCASSEKVGGRDEQFFGPGTRLTVL.

The chain carries TRBV2 and TRBJ1-2, with 9 bases matching TRBD1. The CDR3 contains 16 residues. From germline, CDR1 is SNHLY and CDR2 FYNNEI. Trimming removed 5 bases from V and 0 bases from J; junction bases left unmatched: 7. The CDR3 spells CASSSSGTGSNYGYTF. The CDR3 nucleotides read TGTGCCAGCAGTTCCTCCGGGACAGGGTCTAACTATGGCTACACCTTC.

The chain carries TRBV10-3 and TRBJ1-2; 7 bases fit TRBD1. The ends lost 7 bases at V and 7 bases at J; junction bases unmatched: 9. CDR1 is ENHRY, CDR2 SYGVKD, per germline. This CDR3 is built from 13 residues. The CDR3 sequence is CAITGTAVGGYTF. CDR3 coding DNA: TGTGCCATCACCGGGACAGCGGTCGGTGGCTACACCTTC.

The chain couples TRBV2 to TRBJ2-1; 12 bases line up with TRBD2. After removal of 7 bases from V and 4 bases from J, the junction contained 5 bases not matched to a gene. CDR3 length equals 15 residues. The germline gives CDR1 SNHLY, CDR2 FYNNEI. CDR3 amino acids: CASIPSGGAYNEQFF. DNA for the CDR3: TGTGCCAGCATTCCTAGCGGGGGGGCGTACAATGAGCAGTTCTTC.

The CDR3 sequence: CASSPDRRNTEAFF. Here the CDR3 DNA reads TGTGCCAGCAGCCCGGACAGGCGTAACACTGAAGCTTTCTTT. This chain connects TRBV5-4 to TRBJ1-1; TRBD1 matches 7 bases. This CDR3 is 14 amino acids long. Germline CDR1 SGHNT, CDR2 YYREEE (reference sequence). V lost 4 bases to trimming and J lost 2 bases; unmatched junction nucleotides: 5.

The CDR3 region is CASSYASDQPQHF. The DNA for the CDR3 is TGTGCCAGCAGTTACGCTTCAGATCAGCCCCAGCATTTT. This chain joins TRBV6-5 and TRBJ1-5; D not certain. Germline CDR1 MNHEY, CDR2 SVGAGI. The CDR3 extends over 13 amino acids. V lost 2 bases and J lost 5, with 7 bases in between.

J is TRBJ1-1 and V is TRBV5-1; D call uncertain. Germline CDR1 and CDR2: SGHRS and YFSETQ. CDR3 length: 16 amino acids. V lost 6 bases and J 5 bases, leaving 23 bases between the germline ends. This chain's CDR3 is CASTQSTGSAGTEAFF. The CDR3 DNA reads as TGCGCCAGCACCCAATCGACCGGTAGTGCGGGAACTGAAGCTTTCTTT.

On this clone itself: A junction boundary mismatches the germline segment, possibly from a read error. The chain links TRBV3-1 (or the pseudogene TRBV3-2) to TRBJ2-5, with 8 positions matching TRBD1. The V gene's germline CDR1 is LGHDT and CDR2 YNNKEL (reference sequence). The CDR3 has 16 residues. CDR3 protein: CASSQADRALGESQYF. The CDR3 DNA sequence: TGTGCCAGCAGCCAAGCGGACAGGGCCCTCGGAGAGAGCCAGTACTTC.

V usage is TRBV5-5 and J usage is TRBJ1-2; tentative D call: TRBD1 (5 bases). Trimming cost V 2 bases and J 4 bases, with 15 bases left between them. Germline values: CDR1 SGHKS, CDR2 YYEKEE (reference sequence). The CDR3 sequence is 15 residues long. This CDR3 reads CASSFLSDSPYGYTF. The DNA of the CDR3 is TGTGCCAGCAGCTTTCTCTCCGACAGCCCCTATGGCTACACCTTC.

The rearrangement links TRBV5-1 to TRBJ1-2; D gene ambiguous. The germline V gene encodes CDR1 SGHRS and CDR2 YFSETQ. V was clipped by 4 bases and J by 1 base, with 11 bases between them. There are 14 residues in the CDR3. The CDR3 reads CASSTTPGNYGYTF. As DNA, the CDR3 is TGCGCCAGCAGCACAACCCCGGGTAACTATGGCTACACCTTC.

Only a few counts were recorded for this clone. The J gene is TRBJ1-1, the V gene TRBV5-1, with 8 positions matching TRBD1. Germline CDR1 and CDR2: SGHRS and YFSETQ. The junction had 6 bases not matched to a gene; V was cut back by 5 bases and J by 3 bases. The CDR3 has 14 amino acids. The CDR3 reads CASSYLQGDTEAFF. CDR3 nucleotide sequence: TGCGCCAGCAGTTATTTACAGGGGGACACTGAAGCTTTCTTT.

This sequence joins TRBV27 and TRBJ1-2; 9 nucleotides match TRBD1. The V gene's germline CDR1 is MNHEY and CDR2 SMNVEV (reference sequence). Germline trimming cut 10 bases from V and 5 bases from J; bases unmatched to any gene: 8. This CDR3 has 13 residues. CDR3 bases: TGTGCCACAGGGACAGGGCTAATATATGGCTACACCTTC. Translating it yields CATGTGLIYGYTF.

The genes are TRBV6-5 and TRBJ2-7, with D perhaps matching TRBD1 (5 bases). There are 14 residues in the CDR3. V was pared by 4 bases and J by 0 bases, with 10 bases between. Germline-derived CDR1 and CDR2 are MNHEY and SVGAGI. The CDR3 reads CASSSQGISYEQYF. The CDR3 DNA reads TGTGCCAGCAGTTCGCAGGGCATCTCCTACGAGCAGTACTTC.

This sequence joins TRBV3-1 (or the pseudogene TRBV3-2) and TRBJ2-2; a possible D gene is TRBD1 (7 bases). This CDR3 spans 16 amino acids. Germline CDR1 is LGHDT and CDR2 is YNNKEL (reference sequence). Trimming stripped 1 base from V and 3 bases from J, with 12 bases between. CDR3 nucleotide sequence: TGTGCCAGCAGCCAAGGACAGGGAGGTTACACCGGGGAGCTGTTTTTT. Amino acid sequence: CASSQGQGGYTGELFF.

The chain recombines TRBV12-3 or TRBV12-4 with TRBJ1-2; D unclear. Trimming took 3 bases from V and 8 from J, leaving 13 bases between them. This CDR3 spans 13 amino acids. The CDR3, as DNA: TGTGCCAGCAGTTTGGATGAGGAGGGAGGCTACACCTTC. It encodes CASSLDEEGGYTF.

The rearrangement joins TRBV5-1 to TRBJ1-3, with D unresolved. This CDR3 has 15 residues. Germline assignment: CDR1 SGHRS and CDR2 YFSETQ. V shed 5 bases and J shed 0 bases, with 12 bases lying between them. CDR3 region: CASRNAGSSGNTIYF. CDR3 DNA: TGCGCCAGCAGGAACGCAGGAAGCTCTGGAAACACCATATATTTT.

CDR3 bases: TGTGCCAGCAGCCGGAGTCTAGACCGCTCCTACAATGAGCAGTTCTTC. Translated: CASSRSLDRSYNEQFF. J is TRBJ2-1 and V is TRBV28; D ambiguous. The CDR3 is made up of 16 amino acids. Trimming shortened V by 6 bases and J by 0 bases, and 15 bases separated the two germline ends. Germline V gene lookup returns CDR1 MDHEN and CDR2 SYDVKM.

This sequence joins TRBV7-9 and TRBJ1-1, with 11 positions matching TRBD1. CDR3 length: 14 amino acids. The J segment lost 4 bases and the V segment lost 6 bases, leaving 4 bases of the junction unmatched. The germline gives CDR1 SEHNR, CDR2 FQNEAQ (reference sequence). The CDR3 coding sequence is TGTGCCAGCAGGGGACAGGGGGACGGCACTGAAGCTTTCTTT. Translation gives CASRGQGDGTEAFF. Using reference TRBV7-9 and TRBJ1-1 for the parts outside the CDR3, the full variable domain is DTGVSQNPRHKITKRGQNVTFRCDPISEHNRLYWYRQTLGQGPEFLTYFQNEAQLEKSRLLSDRFSAERPKGSFSTLEIQRTEQGDSAMYLCASRGQGDGTEAFFGQGTRLTVV.

V usage is TRBV5-1 and J usage is TRBJ1-6; D gene uncertain. This CDR3 contains 15 residues. Germline-derived CDR1 and CDR2 are SGHRS and YFSETQ. Trimming pared 6 bases from V and 9 bases from J, leaving 19 bases between. The DNA for the CDR3 is TGCGCCAGCACCAGTGTCCCGGCAACGGGTTCACCCCTCCACTTT. Its protein product is CASTSVPATGSPLHF.

The chain employs TRBV3-1 (or the pseudogene TRBV3-2) and TRBJ1-4; maybe TRBD1 (5 bases). The CDR3 loop spans 15 amino acids. The germline CDR1 and CDR2 sequences are LGHDT and YNNKEL (reference sequence). The V end lost 4 bases, the J end lost 5 bases, and 14 bases lay between the germline ends. CDR3 region: CASSPPGRGNEKLFF. The CDR3 DNA sequence: TGTGCCAGCAGCCCCCCGGGTCGGGGGAATGAAAAACTGTTTTTT.

The chain carries TRBV28 and TRBJ1-5, with D perhaps TRBD1 (6 bases). CDR1 is MDHEN and CDR2 is SYDVKM in the germline V gene. The CDR3 has 13 amino acids. Trimming took off 5 bases at V and 7 bases at J, with 12 bases between the two ends. The CDR3: CASSQPDSQPQHF. The CDR3 region has the DNA TGTGCCAGCAGTCAACCGGACAGCCAGCCCCAGCATTTT.

The V call is TRBV21-1, the J call TRBJ1-1; the tabulated D call, TRBD1, remains unverified against the DNA. TRBV21-1 is a listed pseudogene. The CDR3 contains 12 residues. CDR3 loop: CARRTANTEAFF. DNA for the CDR3: TGTGCCAGAAGAACAGCGAACACTGAAGCTTTCTTT.

The chain carries TRBV7-2 and TRBJ2-5; D is ambiguous. Germline CDR1 is SGHTA and CDR2 is FQGNSA. The CDR3 has 12 amino acids. Deletions cut 4 bases from V and 5 bases from J, with 8 bases between. The CDR3 bases are TGTGCCAGCAGCTCCCAAACTGAGACCCAGTACTTC. Protein product: CASSSQTETQYF.

The chain carries TRBV19 and TRBJ2-1, with 7 bases lining up with TRBD1. Trimming removed 8 bases from V and 7 bases from J; junction bases left unmatched: 8. The CDR3 loop spans 13 amino acids. Germline V gives CDR1 LNHDA, CDR2 SQIVND (reference sequence). The CDR3 protein is CASRPGQTNEQFF. DNA for the CDR3: TGTGCCAGTCGCCCGGGACAGACAAATGAGCAGTTCTTC.

The rearrangement joins TRBV11-3 to TRBJ1-3; D is undetermined. This CDR3 region has 14 residues. V was trimmed by 1 base and J by 2 bases, leaving 6 bases between them. The germline V gene has CDR1 SGHNT and CDR2 YENEEA. CDR3 bases: TGTGCCAGCAGCTTAGGACAACCTGGAAACACCATATATTTT. Its protein is CASSLGQPGNTIYF.

The chain couples TRBV9 to TRBJ2-3; D not certain. V shed 1 base and J shed 3 bases, with 12 bases lying between them. Germline V CDR1 and CDR2: SGDLS, YYNGEE. There are 15 residues in the CDR3. CDR3: CASSVSTVETDTQYF. DNA for the CDR3: TGTGCCAGCAGCGTAAGCACCGTTGAGACAGATACGCAGTATTTT.

In DNA form, the CDR3 reads TGTGCCAGCAGTCTTCTGTCAGCGGGGCAATACAATGAGCAGTTCTTC. Protein: CASSLLSAGQYNEQFF. The chain combines TRBV28 with TRBJ2-1; 7 bases fit TRBD2. There are 16 residues in the CDR3. J gave up 4 bases and V 5 bases, and 11 bases lay outside the gene matches. Looked up from germline, CDR1 is MDHEN and CDR2 is SYDVKM.

The chain combines TRBV24-1 with TRBJ1-3; the D is unclear. The CDR3 extends over 15 amino acids. Germline V gives CDR1 KGHDR, CDR2 SFDVKD. The germline V and J ends were trimmed by 3 bases and 0 bases, with 8 bases remaining between them. The CDR3 reads CATSDARGSGNTIYF. The CDR3 bases are TGTGCCACCAGTGATGCTCGGGGCTCTGGAAACACCATATATTTT.

The chain carries TRBV4-2 and TRBJ2-7; no reliable D call. The germline V gene encodes CDR1 LGHNA and CDR2 YNFKEQ. Trimming took off 0 bases at V and 2 bases at J, with 11 bases between the two ends. This CDR3 has 15 amino acids. CDR3 coding DNA: TGTGCCAGCAGCCAAGATTTGCTACAGCCCTACGAGCAGTACTTC. As protein: CASSQDLLQPYEQYF.